Reported below is one T cell receptor (beta chain). The repertoire was sequenced with immunoSEQ multiplex PCR; TCRdb's copy has only in-frame clones and lacks some. The sample lists some 150,000 clones; around nine tenths were seen once. The data belong to a study of T cell responses to AZD1222 COVID-19 vaccine. Study-wide context: Investigators merged groups given second doses at roughly 4 or roughly 12 weeks.

This CDR3 is 19 amino acids long. The germline V and J ends were trimmed by 2 bases and 1 base, with 21 bases remaining between them. This chain connects TRBV23-1 to TRBJ1-5; tentatively, D is TRBD1 (5 bases). TRBV23-1 is an open reading frame whose function is uncertain. This TCR was recovered from an adult in good health. The sequencing used peripheral blood, collected on day 0 of AZD1222 vaccination. The CDR3 sequence is CASSQQSGVAVTSNQPQHF. CDR3 in DNA: TGCGCCAGCAGTCAACAATCGGGGGTAGCGGTGACGAGCAATCAGCCCCAGCATTTT.